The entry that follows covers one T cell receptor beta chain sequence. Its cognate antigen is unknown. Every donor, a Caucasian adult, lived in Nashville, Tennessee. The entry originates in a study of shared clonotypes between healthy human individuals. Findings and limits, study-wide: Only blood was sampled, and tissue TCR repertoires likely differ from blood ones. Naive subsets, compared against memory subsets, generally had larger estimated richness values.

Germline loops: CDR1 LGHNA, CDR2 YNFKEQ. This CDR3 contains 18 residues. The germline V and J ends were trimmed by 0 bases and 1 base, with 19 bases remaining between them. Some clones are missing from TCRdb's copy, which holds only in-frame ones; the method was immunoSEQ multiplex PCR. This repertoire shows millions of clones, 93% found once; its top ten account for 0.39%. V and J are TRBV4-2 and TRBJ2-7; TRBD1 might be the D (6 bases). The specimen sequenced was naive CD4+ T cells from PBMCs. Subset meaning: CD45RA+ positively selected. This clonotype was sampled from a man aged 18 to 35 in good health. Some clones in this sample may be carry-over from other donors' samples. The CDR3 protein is CASSQDSSVSGVSYEQYF. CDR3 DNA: TGTGCCAGCAGCCAAGATTCCTCTGTCTCAGGGGTTTCCTACGAGCAGTACTTC.